The 12 T cell receptor beta chains listed next were all sequenced from one sample in a study of regulatory T cells in long-lasting Graves disease. Specified time point: newly diagnosed GD, antithyroid drugs for less than 3 months. After RNA was extracted from PBMCs, the TCR library was made from it. Arm-PCR of CDR3 regions and iRepertoire HTBI primers were the basis on which TCR beta libraries were built. TCRdb used MiXCR to reprocess the multiplex PCR reads, holding one entry per CDR3 protein. Of more than 400,000 distinct CDR3 sequences in the sample, roughly 15% were seen once. The same sample was also studied in work on T cells in Graves' hyperthyroidism and ophthalmopathy.

Sequences were derived from peripheral blood mononuclear cells (PBMCs), sampled at new diagnosis, from a patient treated with antithyroid drugs. The origin of the receptors is a woman aged 25 to 39 with Graves disease.

This clonotype was counted a few times. Relative to the germline gene, one junction end is altered; a read error may explain this. The chain links TRBV20-1 to TRBJ2-5; 14 nucleotides agree with TRBD2. This CDR3 region has 16 residues. Germline lookup yields CDR1 DFQATT and CDR2 SNEGSKA (reference sequence). The CDR3 nucleotides are TGCGGTGCTACCGGGACTAGCGGGAGAAGCCAAGAGACCCAGTACTTC. It specifies CGATGTSGRSQETQYF.

DNA for the CDR3: TGTGCCAGCAGCCCAATAACAGGGGCGGGTGGCTACACCTTC. Translated: CASSPITGAGGYTF. J is TRBJ1-2 and V is TRBV7-9, with 7 bases lining up with TRBD1. CDR1 and CDR2 (germline): SEHNR, FQNEAQ (reference sequence). This CDR3 spans 14 amino acids. Trimming cost V 5 bases and J 7 bases; bases outside gene matches: 10.

The chain recombines TRBV18 with TRBJ2-7, with a weak D call TRBD2 (6 bases). Germline CDR1 KGHSH, CDR2 LQKENI. Trimming pared 3 bases from V and 7 bases from J, leaving 19 bases between. This CDR3 is 15 amino acids long. CDR3 coding DNA: TGTGCCAGCTCACCCCGGGAGACGTCCTCTGGGGAGCAGTACTTC. It codes for CASSPRETSSGEQYF.

This clonotype was detected ten times or more. This chain uses TRBV5-1 with TRBJ2-3, with 13 nucleotides matching TRBD2. The germline CDR1 and CDR2 sequences are SGHRS and YFSETQ. This CDR3 region has 18 residues. After removal of 4 bases from V and 5 bases from J, the junction contained 13 bases not matched to a gene. The CDR3 sequence: CASSQVLAGGPGGDTQYF. For the CDR3, the DNA is TGCGCCAGCAGCCAAGTACTAGCGGGAGGGCCGGGTGGAGATACGCAGTATTTT. Full variable domain (remainder filled in from reference TRBV5-1 and TRBJ2-3): KAGVTQTPRYLIKTRGQQVTLSCSPISGHRSVSWYQQTPGQGLQFLFEYFSETQRNKGNFPGRFSGRQFSNSRSEMNVSTLELGDSALYLCASSQVLAGGPGGDTQYFGPGTRLTVL.

This clonotype appeared many times. This rearrangement joins TRBV28 to TRBJ2-1, with 11 positions matching TRBD2. The junction had 2 bases not matched to a gene; V was cut back by 9 bases and J by 7 bases. The CDR3 consists of 12 residues. The germline CDR1 and CDR2 sequences are MDHEN and SYDVKM. CDR3 residues: CASRLAGNEQFF. Written as DNA, the CDR3 is TGTGCCAGTCGACTAGCGGGGAATGAGCAGTTCTTC.

V is TRBV4-2 and J is TRBJ2-5; the D gene is possibly TRBD2 (5 bases). Germline V gene sequence: CDR1 LGHNA, CDR2 YNFKEQ. There are 15 residues in the CDR3. The V end was cut by 1 base, the J end by 5 bases, with 14 bases between. CDR3 nucleotides: TGTGCCAGCAGCCAAGCGGGGAACATTCAGGAGACCCAGTACTTC. The encoded protein is CASSQAGNIQETQYF.

In its sample, this clonotype was seen many times. This chain joins TRBV13 and TRBJ2-1, with D unclear. CDR1 is PRHDT and CDR2 is FYEKMQ in the germline V gene (reference sequence). The CDR3 covers 12 residues. V gave up 4 bases and J gave up 6 bases, with 7 bases separating them. CDR3 loop: CASSSYVNEQFF. The DNA for the CDR3 is TGTGCCAGCAGCTCCTACGTCAATGAGCAGTTCTTC.

There are many counts of this clonotype. The chain recombines TRBV7-9 with TRBJ2-7; the match to TRBD1 covers 7 bases. CDR3 size: 16 residues. Germline values: CDR1 SEHNR, CDR2 FQNEAQ (reference sequence). V trimming: 3 bases; J trimming: 0 bases; junction bases outside the gene matches: 8. DNA for the CDR3: TGTGCCAGCAGCTTTTCCCCAGGGGACAGCTCCTACGAGCAGTACTTC. Protein: CASSFSPGDSSYEQYF.

In this sample, this clonotype turned up many times. This chain connects TRBV6-5 to TRBJ2-1; 9 nucleotides align to TRBD2. V shed 4 bases and J 9 bases; nucleotides not matched to a gene: 16. Per germline, CDR1 MNHEY and CDR2 SVGAGI. The CDR3 is 17 residues long. The CDR3 bases are TGTGCCAGCAGTTCCGTAGAGGCGGGAGGGAAGGAGGGTGAGCAGTTCTTC. Translation: CASSSVEAGGKEGEQFF.

This clonotype turned up a few times. This rearrangement joins TRBV12-3 or TRBV12-4 to TRBJ1-4; D is undetermined. This CDR3 region has 15 residues. V was trimmed by 6 bases and J by 5 bases, leaving 16 bases between them. The CDR3 here is CASSNPGRANEKLFF. The CDR3 DNA follows: TGTGCCAGCAGCAACCCGGGTAGGGCGAATGAAAAACTGTTTTTT.

This clonotype was picked up many times. This CDR3 reads CASSSDRGYPYEQYF. For the CDR3, the DNA is TGCGCCAGCAGCTCCGACAGGGGATACCCCTACGAGCAGTACTTC. The chain combines TRBV5-1 with TRBJ2-7, with 8 bases that match TRBD1. This CDR3 has 15 residues. Germline V gene data show CDR1 as SGHRS and CDR2 as YFSETQ. The V and J ends lost 3 bases and 2 bases, in that order; junction bases with no gene match: 7.

This clonotype was counted between two and nine times. This chain uses TRBV3-1 with TRBJ1-2; D not resolved. Germline V gene lookup returns CDR1 LGHDT and CDR2 YNNKEL (reference sequence). This CDR3 is built from 16 residues. V lost 3 bases and J lost 7, with 21 bases in between. The CDR3 DNA sequence: TGTGCCAGCAGCCAGGATAATCGAGGGTCAGTTGGTGGCTACACCTTC. Translating gives CASSQDNRGSVGGYTF. Variable domain in full (rest from reference TRBV3-1 and TRBJ1-2): DTAVSQTPKYLVTQMGNDKSIKCEQNLGHDTMYWYKQDSKKFLKIMFSYNNKELIINETVPNRFSPKSPDKAHLNLHINSLELGDSAVYFCASSQDNRGSVGGYTFGSGTRLTVV.